The clone carrying this T cell receptor beta chain has only one observation. No antigen is known for it. The data originate from a study of monozygotic twins with cystic fibrosis. This table comes from immunoSEQ multiplex PCR, and its TCRdb copy is limited to in-frame clones, with some not included. The table records about 36,000 clones, 75% to 90% of them present only once. Regarding the study as a whole: Monozygotic CF twin pairs shared significantly more nucleotide-identical clonotypes than unrelated CF individuals did.

Germline CDR1 is SGHVS and CDR2 is FNYEAQ. The CDR3 runs 15 residues. With V trimmed by 5 bases and J by 4 bases, 10 bases remained unmatched. The chain links TRBV7-6 to TRBJ2-7; 8 nucleotides line up with TRBD2. This TCR derives from a girl aged 2 to 9 with cystic fibrosis. Sample: blood. The CDR3 spells CASSPAGTSLYEQYF. DNA of the CDR3: TGTGCCAGCAGCCCTGCCGGGACTAGTCTTTACGAGCAGTACTTC.